This TCR beta chain stems from a study of T cells expressing NK-cell markers. Reanalyzing the 5' RACE reads, TCRdb keeps one entry per CDR3 protein, without DNA. Its table lists around 280,000 distinct CDR3 sequences. Looked up from germline, CDR1 is LGHNA and CDR2 is YNFKEQ. The CDR3 contains 19 residues. The chain is built from TRBV4-2 and TRBJ2-1; TCRdb reports TRBD2, a call that lacks DNA to check it against. Material: blood T cells: a sorted CD56 or NKG2C T cell subset, CD4+ or CD8+ T cells, or bulk PBMC T cells (not recorded which). This clonotype was obtained from a man aged 18 to 30 in good health. The CDR3 spells CASSLRLAGGIVTYNEQFF.